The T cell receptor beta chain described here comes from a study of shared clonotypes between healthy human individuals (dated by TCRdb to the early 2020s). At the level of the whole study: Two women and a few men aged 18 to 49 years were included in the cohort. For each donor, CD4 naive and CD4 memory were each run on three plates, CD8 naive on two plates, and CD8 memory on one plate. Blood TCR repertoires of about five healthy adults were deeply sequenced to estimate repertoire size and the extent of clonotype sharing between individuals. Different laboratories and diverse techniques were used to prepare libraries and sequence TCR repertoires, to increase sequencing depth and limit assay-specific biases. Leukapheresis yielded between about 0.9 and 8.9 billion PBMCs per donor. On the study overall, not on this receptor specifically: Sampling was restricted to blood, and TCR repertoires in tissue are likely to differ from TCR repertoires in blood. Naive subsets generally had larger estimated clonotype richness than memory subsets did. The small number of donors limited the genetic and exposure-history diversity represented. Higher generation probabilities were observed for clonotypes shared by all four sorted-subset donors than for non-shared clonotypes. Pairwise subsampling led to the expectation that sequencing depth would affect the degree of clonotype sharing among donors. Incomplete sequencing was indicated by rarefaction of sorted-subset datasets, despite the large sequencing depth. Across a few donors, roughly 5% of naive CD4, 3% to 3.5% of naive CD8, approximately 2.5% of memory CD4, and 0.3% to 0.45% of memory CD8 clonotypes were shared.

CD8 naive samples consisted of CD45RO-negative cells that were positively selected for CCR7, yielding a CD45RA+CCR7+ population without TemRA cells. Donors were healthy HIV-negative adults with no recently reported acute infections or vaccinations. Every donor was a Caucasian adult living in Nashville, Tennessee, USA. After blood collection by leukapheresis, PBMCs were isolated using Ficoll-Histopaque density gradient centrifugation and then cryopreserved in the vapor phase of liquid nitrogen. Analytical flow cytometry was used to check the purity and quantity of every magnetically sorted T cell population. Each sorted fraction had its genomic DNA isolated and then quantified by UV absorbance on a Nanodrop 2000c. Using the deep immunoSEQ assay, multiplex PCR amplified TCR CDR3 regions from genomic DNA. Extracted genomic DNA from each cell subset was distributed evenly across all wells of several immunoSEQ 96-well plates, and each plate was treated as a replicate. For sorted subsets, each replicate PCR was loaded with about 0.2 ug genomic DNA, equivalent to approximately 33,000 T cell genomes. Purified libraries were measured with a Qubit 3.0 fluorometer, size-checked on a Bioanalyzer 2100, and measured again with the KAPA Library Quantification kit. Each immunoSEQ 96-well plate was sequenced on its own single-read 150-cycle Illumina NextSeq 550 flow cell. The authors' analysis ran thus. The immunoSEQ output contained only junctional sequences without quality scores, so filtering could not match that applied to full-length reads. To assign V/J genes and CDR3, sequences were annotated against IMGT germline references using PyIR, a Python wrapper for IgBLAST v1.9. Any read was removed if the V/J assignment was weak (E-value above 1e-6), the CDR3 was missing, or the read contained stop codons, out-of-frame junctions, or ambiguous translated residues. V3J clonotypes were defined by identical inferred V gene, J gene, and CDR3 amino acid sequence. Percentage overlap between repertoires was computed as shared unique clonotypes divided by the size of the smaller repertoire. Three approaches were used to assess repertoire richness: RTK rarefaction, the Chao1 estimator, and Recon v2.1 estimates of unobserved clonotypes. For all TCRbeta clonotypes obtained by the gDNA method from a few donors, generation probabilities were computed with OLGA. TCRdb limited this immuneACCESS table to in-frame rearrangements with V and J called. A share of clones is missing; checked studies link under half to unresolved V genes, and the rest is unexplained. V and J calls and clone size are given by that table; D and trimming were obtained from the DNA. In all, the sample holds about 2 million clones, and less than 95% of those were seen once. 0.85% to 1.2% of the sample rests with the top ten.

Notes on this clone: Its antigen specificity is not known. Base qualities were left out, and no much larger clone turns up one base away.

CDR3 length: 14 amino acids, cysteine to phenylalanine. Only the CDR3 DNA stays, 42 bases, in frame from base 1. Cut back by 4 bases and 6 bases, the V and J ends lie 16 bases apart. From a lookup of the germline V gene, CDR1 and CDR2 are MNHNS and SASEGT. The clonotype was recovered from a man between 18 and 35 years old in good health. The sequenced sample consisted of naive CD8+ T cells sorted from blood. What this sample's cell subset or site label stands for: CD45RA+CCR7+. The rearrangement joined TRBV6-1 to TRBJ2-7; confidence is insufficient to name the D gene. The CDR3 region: CASSVYAGVAEQYF. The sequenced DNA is TGTGCCAGCAGTGTATACGCTGGGGTGGCCGAGCAGTACTTC.